This T cell receptor beta chain was sequenced during a study of blood T cell repertoires in COVID-19. Whole-study context: COVID-19 samples, acute and convalescent, were from the United States, Italy and Spain. T cells, B-cell-depleted T cells, or PBMCs supplied cDNA or gDNA.

CDR3 length: 15 residues. V was clipped by 4 bases and J by 2 bases; unmatched bases: 7. Germline CDR1 is GTSNPN and CDR2 is SVGIG (reference sequence). Original methodology: Counts of nucleated cells, estimated from reference gene primer amplification, were obtained. Assay: immunoSEQ multiplex PCR; the TCRdb copy retains only in-frame clones and omits some. V, J and clone size reflect that table, while D and trimming were determined from the DNA. Here the sample spans more than 95,000 clones, around 70% being singletons. The rearrangement joins TRBV30 to TRBJ2-3; 9 bases match TRBD2. Sequencing input: peripheral blood. The receptor was derived from a man in his 60s with acute or convalescent COVID-19. The CDR3, as DNA: TGTGCCTGGAAGCGAAGCGGGGGGTACACAGATACGCAGTATTTT. Translating it yields CAWKRSGGYTDTQYF.